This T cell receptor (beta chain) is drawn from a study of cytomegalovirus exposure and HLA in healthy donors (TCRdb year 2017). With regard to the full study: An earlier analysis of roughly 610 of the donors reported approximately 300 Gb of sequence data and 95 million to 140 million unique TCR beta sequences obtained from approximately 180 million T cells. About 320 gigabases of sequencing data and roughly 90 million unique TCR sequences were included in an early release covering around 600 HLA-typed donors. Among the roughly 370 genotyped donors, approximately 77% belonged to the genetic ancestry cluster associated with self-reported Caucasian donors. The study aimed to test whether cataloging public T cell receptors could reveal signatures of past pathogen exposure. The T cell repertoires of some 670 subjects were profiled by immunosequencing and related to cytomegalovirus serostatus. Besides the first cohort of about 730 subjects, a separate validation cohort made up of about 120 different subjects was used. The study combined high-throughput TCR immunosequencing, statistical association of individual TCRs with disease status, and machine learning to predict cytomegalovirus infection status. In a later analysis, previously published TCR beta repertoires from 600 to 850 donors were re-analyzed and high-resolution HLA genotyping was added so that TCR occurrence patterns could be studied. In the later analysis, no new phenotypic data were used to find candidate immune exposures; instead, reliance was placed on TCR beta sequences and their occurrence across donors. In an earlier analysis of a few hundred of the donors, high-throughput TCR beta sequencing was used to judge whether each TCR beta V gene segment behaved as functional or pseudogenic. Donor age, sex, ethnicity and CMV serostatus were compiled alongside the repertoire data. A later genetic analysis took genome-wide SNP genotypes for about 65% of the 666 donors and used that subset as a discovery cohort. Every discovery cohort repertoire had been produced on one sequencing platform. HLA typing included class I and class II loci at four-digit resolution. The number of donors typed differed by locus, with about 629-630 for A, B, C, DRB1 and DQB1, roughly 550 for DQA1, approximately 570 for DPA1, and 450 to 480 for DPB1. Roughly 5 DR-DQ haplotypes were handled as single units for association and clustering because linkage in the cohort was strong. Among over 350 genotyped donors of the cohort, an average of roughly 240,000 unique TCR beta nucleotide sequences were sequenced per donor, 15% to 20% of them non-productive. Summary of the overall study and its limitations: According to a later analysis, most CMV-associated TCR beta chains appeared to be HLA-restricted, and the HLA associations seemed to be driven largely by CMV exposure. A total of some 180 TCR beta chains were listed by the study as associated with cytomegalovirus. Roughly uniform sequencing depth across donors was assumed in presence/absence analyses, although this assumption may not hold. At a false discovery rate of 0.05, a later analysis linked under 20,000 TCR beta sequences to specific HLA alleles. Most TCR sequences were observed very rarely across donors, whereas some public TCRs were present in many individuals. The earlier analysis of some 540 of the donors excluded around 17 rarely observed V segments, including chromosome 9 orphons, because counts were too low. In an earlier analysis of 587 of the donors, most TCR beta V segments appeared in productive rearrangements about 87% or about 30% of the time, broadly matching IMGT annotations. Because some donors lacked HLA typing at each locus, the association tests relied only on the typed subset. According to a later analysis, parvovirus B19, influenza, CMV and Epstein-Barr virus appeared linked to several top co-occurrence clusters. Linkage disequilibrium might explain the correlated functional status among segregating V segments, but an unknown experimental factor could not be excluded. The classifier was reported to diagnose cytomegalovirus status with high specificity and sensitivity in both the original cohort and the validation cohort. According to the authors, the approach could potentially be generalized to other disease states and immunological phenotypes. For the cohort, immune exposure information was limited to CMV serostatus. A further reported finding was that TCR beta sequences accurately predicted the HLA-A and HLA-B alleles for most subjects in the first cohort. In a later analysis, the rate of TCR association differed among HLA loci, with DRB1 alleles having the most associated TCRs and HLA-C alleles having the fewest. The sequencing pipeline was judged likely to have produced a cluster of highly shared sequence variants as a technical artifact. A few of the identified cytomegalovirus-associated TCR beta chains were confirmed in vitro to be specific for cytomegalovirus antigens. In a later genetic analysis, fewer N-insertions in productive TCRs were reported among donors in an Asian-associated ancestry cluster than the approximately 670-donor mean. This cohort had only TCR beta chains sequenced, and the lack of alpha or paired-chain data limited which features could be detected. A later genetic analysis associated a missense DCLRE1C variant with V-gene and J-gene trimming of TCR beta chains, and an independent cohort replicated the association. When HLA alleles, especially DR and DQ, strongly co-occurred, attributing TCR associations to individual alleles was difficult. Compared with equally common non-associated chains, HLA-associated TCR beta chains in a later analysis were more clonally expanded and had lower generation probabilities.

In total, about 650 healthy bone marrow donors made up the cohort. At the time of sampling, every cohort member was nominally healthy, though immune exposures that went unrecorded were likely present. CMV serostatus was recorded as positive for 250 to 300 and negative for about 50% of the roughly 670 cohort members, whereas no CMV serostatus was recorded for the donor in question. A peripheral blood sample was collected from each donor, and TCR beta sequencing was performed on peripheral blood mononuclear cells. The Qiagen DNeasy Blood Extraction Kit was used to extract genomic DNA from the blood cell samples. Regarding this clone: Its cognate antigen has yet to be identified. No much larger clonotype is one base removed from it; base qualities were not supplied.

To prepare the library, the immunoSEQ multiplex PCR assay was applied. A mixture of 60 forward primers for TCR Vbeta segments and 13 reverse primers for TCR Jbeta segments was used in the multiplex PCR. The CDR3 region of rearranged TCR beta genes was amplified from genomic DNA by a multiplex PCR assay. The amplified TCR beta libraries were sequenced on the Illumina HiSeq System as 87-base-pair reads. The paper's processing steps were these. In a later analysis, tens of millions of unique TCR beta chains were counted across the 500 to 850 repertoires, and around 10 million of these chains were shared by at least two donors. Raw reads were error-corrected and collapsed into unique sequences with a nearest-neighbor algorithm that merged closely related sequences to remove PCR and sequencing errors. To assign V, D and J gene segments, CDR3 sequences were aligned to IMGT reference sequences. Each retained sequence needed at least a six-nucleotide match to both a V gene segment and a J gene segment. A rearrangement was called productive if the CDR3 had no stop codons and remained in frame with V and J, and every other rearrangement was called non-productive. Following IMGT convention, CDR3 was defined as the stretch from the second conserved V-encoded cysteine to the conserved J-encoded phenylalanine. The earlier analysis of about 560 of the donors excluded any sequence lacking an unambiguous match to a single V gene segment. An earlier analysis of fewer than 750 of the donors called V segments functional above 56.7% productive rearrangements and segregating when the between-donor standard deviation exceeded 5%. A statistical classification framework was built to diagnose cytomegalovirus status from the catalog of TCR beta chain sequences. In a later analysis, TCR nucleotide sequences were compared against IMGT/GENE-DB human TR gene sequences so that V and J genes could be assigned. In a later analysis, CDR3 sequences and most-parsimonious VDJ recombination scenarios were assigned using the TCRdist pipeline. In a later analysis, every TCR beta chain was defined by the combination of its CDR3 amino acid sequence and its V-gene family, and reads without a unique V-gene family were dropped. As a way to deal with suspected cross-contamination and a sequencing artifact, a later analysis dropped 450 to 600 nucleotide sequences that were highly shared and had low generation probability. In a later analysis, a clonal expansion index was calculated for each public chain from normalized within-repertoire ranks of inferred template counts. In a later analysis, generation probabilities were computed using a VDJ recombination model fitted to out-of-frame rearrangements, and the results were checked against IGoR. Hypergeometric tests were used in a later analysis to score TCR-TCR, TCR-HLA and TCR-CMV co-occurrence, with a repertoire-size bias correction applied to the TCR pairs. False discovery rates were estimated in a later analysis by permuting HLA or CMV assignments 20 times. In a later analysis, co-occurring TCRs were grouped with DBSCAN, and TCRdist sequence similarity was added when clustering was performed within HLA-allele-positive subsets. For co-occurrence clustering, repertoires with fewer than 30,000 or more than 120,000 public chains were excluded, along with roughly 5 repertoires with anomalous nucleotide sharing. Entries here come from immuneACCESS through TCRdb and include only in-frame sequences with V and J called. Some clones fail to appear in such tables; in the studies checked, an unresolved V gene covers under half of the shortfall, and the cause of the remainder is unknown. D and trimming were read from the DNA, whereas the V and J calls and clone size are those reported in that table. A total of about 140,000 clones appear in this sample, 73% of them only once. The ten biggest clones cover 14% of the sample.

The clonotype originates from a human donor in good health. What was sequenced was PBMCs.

The nucleotide sequence is given as TGTGCCAGCAGCCCCGGGACAGAGGGCACAGATACGCAGTATTTT. It is translated as CASSPGTEGTDTQYF. Recombination joined TRBV13 with TRBJ2-3, and 7 junctional nucleotides match TRBD1. The germline V gene (reference sequence) gives CDR1 as PRHDT and CDR2 as FYEKMQ. V is trimmed back by 5 bases and J by 1 base, and the junction contains 6 bases that no gene match accounts for. From cysteine to phenylalanine, the CDR3 is 15 amino acids long. The DNA shown is the 45-base CDR3, in frame from base 1.